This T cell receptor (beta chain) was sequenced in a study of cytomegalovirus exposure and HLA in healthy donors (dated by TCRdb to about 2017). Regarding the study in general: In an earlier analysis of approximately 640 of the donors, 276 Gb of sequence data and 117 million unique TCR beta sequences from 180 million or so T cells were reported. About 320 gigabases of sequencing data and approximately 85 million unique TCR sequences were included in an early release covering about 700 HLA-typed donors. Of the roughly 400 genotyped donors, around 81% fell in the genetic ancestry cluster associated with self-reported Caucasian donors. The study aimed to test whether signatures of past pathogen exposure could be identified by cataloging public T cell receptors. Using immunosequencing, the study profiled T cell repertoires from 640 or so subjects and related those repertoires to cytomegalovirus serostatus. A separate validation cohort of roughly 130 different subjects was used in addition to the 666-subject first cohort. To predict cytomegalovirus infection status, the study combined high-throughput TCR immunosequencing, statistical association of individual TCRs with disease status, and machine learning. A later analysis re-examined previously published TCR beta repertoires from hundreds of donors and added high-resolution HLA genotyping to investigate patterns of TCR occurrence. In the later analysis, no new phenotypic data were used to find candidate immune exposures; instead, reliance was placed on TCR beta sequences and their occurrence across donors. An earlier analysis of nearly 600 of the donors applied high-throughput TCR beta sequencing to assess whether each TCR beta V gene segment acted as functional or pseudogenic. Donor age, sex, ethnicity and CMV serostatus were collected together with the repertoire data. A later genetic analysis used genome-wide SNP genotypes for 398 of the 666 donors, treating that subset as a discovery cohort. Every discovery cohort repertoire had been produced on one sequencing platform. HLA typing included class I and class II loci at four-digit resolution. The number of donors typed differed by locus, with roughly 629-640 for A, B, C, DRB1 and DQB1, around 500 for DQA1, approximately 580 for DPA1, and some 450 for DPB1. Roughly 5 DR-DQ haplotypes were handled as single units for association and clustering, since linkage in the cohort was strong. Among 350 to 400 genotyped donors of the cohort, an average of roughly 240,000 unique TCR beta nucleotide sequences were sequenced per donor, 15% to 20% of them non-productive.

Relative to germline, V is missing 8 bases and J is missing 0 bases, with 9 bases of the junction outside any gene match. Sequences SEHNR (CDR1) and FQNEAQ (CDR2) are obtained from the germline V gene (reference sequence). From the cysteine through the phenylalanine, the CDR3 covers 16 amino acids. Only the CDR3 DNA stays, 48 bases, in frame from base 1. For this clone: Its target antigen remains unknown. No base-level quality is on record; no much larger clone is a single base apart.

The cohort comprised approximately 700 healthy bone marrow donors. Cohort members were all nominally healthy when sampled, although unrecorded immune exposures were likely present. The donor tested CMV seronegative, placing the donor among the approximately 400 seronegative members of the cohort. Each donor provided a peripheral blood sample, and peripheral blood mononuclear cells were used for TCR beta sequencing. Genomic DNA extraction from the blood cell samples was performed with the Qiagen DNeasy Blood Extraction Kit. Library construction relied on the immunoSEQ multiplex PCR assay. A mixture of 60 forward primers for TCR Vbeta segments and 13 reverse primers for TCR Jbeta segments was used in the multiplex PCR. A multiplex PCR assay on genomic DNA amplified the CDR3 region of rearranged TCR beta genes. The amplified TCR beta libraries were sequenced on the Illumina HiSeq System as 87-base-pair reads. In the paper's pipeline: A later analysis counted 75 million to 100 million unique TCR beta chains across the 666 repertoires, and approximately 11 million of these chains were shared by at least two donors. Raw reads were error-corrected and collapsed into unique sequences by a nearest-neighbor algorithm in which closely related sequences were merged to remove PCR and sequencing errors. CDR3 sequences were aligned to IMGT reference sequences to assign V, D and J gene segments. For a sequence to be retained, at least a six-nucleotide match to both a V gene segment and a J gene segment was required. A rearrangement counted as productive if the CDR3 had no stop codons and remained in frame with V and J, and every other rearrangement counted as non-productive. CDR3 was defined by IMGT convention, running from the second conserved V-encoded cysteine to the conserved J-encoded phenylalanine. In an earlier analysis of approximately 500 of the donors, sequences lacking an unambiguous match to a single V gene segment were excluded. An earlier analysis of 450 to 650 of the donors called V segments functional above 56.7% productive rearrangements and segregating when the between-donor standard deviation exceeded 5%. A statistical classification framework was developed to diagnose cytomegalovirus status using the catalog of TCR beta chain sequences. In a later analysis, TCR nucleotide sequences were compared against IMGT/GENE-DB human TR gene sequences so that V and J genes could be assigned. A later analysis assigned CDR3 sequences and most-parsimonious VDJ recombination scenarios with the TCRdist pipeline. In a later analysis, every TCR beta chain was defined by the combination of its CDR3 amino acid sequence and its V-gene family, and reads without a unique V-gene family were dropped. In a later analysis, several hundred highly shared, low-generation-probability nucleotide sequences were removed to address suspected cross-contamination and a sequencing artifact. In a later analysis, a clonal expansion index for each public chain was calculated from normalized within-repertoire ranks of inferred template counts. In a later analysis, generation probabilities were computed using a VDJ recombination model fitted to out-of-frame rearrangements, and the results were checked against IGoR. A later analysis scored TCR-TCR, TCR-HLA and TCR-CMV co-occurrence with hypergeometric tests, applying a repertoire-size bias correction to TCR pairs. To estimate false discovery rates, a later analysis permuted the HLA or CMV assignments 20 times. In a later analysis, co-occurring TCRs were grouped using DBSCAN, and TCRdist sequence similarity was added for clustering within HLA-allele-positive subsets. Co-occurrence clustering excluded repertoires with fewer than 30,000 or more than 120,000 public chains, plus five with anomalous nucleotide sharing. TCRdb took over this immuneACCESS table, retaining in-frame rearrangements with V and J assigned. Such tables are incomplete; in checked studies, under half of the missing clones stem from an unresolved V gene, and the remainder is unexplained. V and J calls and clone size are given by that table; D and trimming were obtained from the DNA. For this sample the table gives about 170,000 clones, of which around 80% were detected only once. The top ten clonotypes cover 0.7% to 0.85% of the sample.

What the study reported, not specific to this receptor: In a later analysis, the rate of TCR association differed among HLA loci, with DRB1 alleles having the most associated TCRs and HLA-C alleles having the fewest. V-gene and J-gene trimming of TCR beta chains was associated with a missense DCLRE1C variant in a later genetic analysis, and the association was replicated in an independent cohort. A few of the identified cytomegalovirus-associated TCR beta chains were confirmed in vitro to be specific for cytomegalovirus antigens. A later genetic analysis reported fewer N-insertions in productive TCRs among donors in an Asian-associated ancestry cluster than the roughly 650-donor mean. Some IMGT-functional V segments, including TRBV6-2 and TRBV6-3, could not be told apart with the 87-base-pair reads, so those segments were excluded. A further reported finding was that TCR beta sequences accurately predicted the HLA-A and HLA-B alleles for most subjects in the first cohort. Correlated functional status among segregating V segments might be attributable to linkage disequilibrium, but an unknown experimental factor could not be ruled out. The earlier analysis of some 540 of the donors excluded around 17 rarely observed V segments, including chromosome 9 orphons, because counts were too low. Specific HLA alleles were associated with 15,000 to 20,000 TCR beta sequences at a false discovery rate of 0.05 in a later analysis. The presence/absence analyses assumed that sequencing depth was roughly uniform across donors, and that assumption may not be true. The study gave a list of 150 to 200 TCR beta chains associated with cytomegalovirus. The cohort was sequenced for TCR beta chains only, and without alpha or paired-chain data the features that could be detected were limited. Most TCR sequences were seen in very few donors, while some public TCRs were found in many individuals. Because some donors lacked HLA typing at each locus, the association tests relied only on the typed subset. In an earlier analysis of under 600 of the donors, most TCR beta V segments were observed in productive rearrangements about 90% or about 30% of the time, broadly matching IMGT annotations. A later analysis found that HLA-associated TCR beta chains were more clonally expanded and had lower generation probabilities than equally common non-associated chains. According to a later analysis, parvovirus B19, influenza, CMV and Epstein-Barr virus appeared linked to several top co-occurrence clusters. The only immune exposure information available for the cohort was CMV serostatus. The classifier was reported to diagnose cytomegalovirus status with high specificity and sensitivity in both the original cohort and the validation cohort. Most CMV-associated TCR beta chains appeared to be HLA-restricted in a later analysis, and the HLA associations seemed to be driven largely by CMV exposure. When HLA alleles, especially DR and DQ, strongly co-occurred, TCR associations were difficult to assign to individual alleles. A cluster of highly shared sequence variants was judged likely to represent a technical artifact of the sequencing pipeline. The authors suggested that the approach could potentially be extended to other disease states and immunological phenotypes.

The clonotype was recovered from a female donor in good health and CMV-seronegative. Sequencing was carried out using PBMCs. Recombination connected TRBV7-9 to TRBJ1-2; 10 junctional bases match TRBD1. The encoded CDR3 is CASARDRGQANYGYTF. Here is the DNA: TGTGCCAGCGCCCGGGACAGGGGACAAGCTAACTATGGCTACACCTTC.